This is a list of T cell receptor beta chains from one sample in a study of T cells in narcolepsy. Sequencing used immunoSEQ multiplex PCR; TCRdb keeps in-frame clones, though not all of them. Found here are tens of thousands of clones, 88% of them singletons; the top ten hold under 1.5%. Specimen: CD45RA- memory CD4+ T cells from PBMCs. The receptor source for this set is a human donor with narcolepsy. Both conserved end residues are part of each CDR3. D genes are given only for firm matches. The size field is filled for only some rows; it gives once, few, many or a size class.

v_gene	j_gene	d_gene	abundance	CDR3aa	CDR3nt
TRBV2	TRBJ2-1	-	once	CASSPRRQYNEQFF	TGTGCCAGCAGCCCAAGGAGACAGTACAATGAGCAGTTCTTC
TRBV7-3	TRBJ1-1	-	once	CASSPTADSEAFF	TGTGCCAGCAGCCCGACCGCAGACAGTGAAGCTTTCTTT
TRBV4-3	TRBJ2-7	-	once	CASSVSGDYEQYF	TGCGCCAGCAGCGTCAGCGGTGACTACGAGCAGTACTTC
TRBV5-5	TRBJ2-7	-	-	CASSLDRRGLHEQYF	TGTGCCAGCAGCTTGGATCGCCGGGGTTTACACGAGCAGTACTTC
TRBV23-1	TRBJ2-5	-	-	CASSRPWETQYF	TGCGCCAGCAGTCGTCCATGGGAGACCCAGTACTTC
TRBV7-9	TRBJ2-5	TRBD2	-	CASSTTGGLAQYF	TGTGCCAGCAGTACTACGGGAGGTTTGGCCCAGTACTTC
TRBV2	TRBJ2-6	-	-	CASIPLGSWAPGANVLTF	TGTGCCAGCATCCCCCTCGGCTCCTGGGCCCCTGGGGCCAACGTCCTGACTTTC
TRBV5-1	TRBJ2-7	TRBD1	-	CASSPRTGGWEQYF	TGCGCCAGCAGCCCCCGGACAGGGGGCTGGGAGCAGTACTTC
TRBV11-3	TRBJ2-7	TRBD2	once	CASSSSGLAGPYEQYF	TGTGCCAGCAGCTCTTCGGGACTAGCGGGCCCCTACGAGCAGTACTTC
TRBV2	TRBJ1-1	TRBD1	few	CASERDRNTEAFF	TGTGCCAGCGAGAGGGACAGGAACACTGAAGCTTTCTTT
TRBV6-6	TRBJ2-7	-	-	CASKGPSATWGEQYF	TGTGCCAGCAAGGGCCCTAGCGCGACGTGGGGCGAGCAGTACTTC
TRBV28	TRBJ1-2	TRBD1	-	CASSISNRRGTGHF	TGTGCCAGCAGTATATCAAACCGCCGTGGGACAGGGCACTTC
TRBV10-3	TRBJ2-1	TRBD2	-	CASRQVLAGGRNEQFF	TGTGCCTCCCGACAGGTACTAGCGGGGGGGCGAAATGAGCAGTTCTTC
TRBV4-3	TRBJ1-5	-	-	CASSQEVTQPQHF	TGCGCCAGCAGCCAAGAAGTAACCCAGCCCCAGCATTTT
TRBV6-1	TRBJ2-3	TRBD1	-	CASSEVPGGKGTDTQYF	TGTGCCAGCAGTGAAGTTCCAGGGGGAAAAGGCACAGATACGCAGTATTTT
TRBV15	TRBJ1-2	-	-	CATSREQGNYGYTF	TGTGCCACCAGCAGAGAACAGGGAAACTATGGCTACACCTTC
TRBV6-6	TRBJ2-7	-	-	CASSTKGYEQYF	TGTGCCAGCAGTACAAAGGGGTACGAGCAGTACTTC
TRBV14	TRBJ1-6	-	few	CASSQGGRFSPLHF	TGTGCCAGCAGCCAAGGGGGACGATTTTCACCCCTCCACTTT
TRBV5-4	TRBJ2-2	TRBD2	-	CASRGGLAGGNTGELFF	TGTGCCAGCAGGGGGGGACTAGCGGGAGGTAACACCGGGGAGCTGTTTTTT
TRBV7-9	TRBJ2-5	-	-	CASSLERVKGRETQYF	TGTGCCAGCAGCTTAGAGAGAGTTAAGGGCAGAGAGACCCAGTACTTC
TRBV2	TRBJ2-5	-	-	CASGWTQETQYF	TGTGCCAGCGGATGGACCCAAGAGACCCAGTACTTC
TRBV6-4	TRBJ1-2	TRBD1	-	CASRRSGTGLVPGGYTF	TGTGCCAGCAGGCGTTCCGGGACAGGGCTCGTCCCGGGTGGCTACACCTTC
TRBV5-1	TRBJ2-2	-	-	CASSQRGGGATGELFF	TGCGCCAGCAGCCAGAGGGGAGGGGGCGCCACCGGGGAGCTGTTTTTT
TRBV6-5	TRBJ1-1	TRBD1	-	CASTIGQGASTEAFF	TGTGCCAGCACCATCGGACAGGGGGCGAGCACTGAAGCTTTCTTT
TRBV21-1	TRBJ1-2	-	-	CASSPGTAFYGYTF	TGTGCCAGCAGCCCTGGGACGGCGTTCTATGGCTACACCTTC
TRBV19	TRBJ1-5	-	-	CASNPTAVEPQHF	TGTGCCAGTAACCCGACGGCCGTGGAGCCCCAGCATTTT
TRBV19	TRBJ1-4	-	-	CASSLWNEKLFF	TGTGCCAGTAGTTTGTGGAATGAAAAACTGTTTTTT
TRBV30	TRBJ1-2	-	-	CAWEYLTGFQAYGYTF	TGTGCCTGGGAGTACTTAACAGGGTTTCAGGCCTATGGCTACACCTTC
TRBV5-1	TRBJ2-3	-	-	CASSPARASPGTSDAQYF	TGCGCCAGCAGCCCCGCCCGAGCTAGCCCGGGCACATCAGATGCGCAGTATTTT
TRBV18	TRBJ2-1	TRBD1	-	CASSPGQVNEQFF	TGTGCCAGCTCACCGGGACAGGTCAATGAGCAGTTCTTC
TRBV7-9	TRBJ2-5	TRBD1	-	CASSLWADRGETRYF	TGTGCCAGCAGCTTGTGGGCGGACAGGGGAGAGACCCGGTACTTC
TRBV4-2	TRBJ2-4	TRBD2	-	CASSQDGAAGAIQYF	TGTGCCAGCAGCCAAGATGGGGCAGCGGGAGCCATTCAGTACTTC
TRBV7-9	TRBJ2-7	TRBD1	once	CASSQTTGASDEQYF	TGTGCCAGCAGCCAGACGACAGGGGCTAGCGACGAGCAGTACTTC
TRBV7-9	TRBJ1-4	TRBD1	once	CASRSKDRISGKLFF	TGTGCCAGCAGATCTAAGGACAGGATCTCAGGAAAACTGTTTTTT
TRBV28	TRBJ1-5	-	-	CASSFGNQPQHF	TGTGCCAGCAGTTTCGGGAATCAGCCCCAGCATTTT
TRBV29-1	TRBJ1-2	TRBD1	-	CSVEGPDGTGGDGYTF	TGCAGCGTTGAGGGGCCGGATGGGACAGGGGGGGATGGCTACACCTTC
TRBV30	TRBJ2-7	-	-	CAWSVSGGSYEQYF	TGTGCCTGGAGTGTATCCGGGGGCTCCTACGAGCAGTACTTC
TRBV18	TRBJ2-3	-	-	CASSPPETDTQYF	TGTGCCAGCTCACCACCGGAGACAGATACGCAGTATTTT
TRBV7-3	TRBJ2-1	TRBD2	-	CASSLTSGTEQFF	TGTGCCAGCAGCTTAACTAGCGGGACAGAGCAGTTCTTC
TRBV5-8	TRBJ2-5	TRBD2	-	CASSLGGLAGGPRETQYF	TGTGCCAGCAGCTTGGGCGGACTAGCGGGAGGGCCCCGAGAGACCCAGTACTTC
TRBV5-5	TRBJ1-6	-	-	CASSDPTGFRSPLHF	TGTGCCAGCAGCGATCCCACGGGTTTTAGGTCACCCCTCCACTTT
TRBV7-9	TRBJ2-5	TRBD2	-	CASSSLIAGRGETQYF	TGTGCCAGCAGCTCTCTGATAGCGGGAAGGGGAGAGACCCAGTACTTC
TRBV4-1	TRBJ1-4	TRBD1	-	CASSQTRDRGEKLFF	TGCGCCAGCAGCCAGACCCGGGACAGAGGCGAAAAACTGTTTTTT
TRBV19	TRBJ2-7	-	once	CASNLPTVGATYEQYF	TGTGCCAGTAATCTCCCGACAGTCGGGGCTACCTACGAGCAGTACTTC
TRBV13	TRBJ1-1	-	-	CASSLRGVMTEAFF	TGTGCCAGCAGCTTAAGAGGGGTCATGACTGAAGCTTTCTTT
TRBV7-2	TRBJ2-2	-	-	CASSPRRVNTGELFF	TGTGCCAGCAGCCCGCGGAGAGTGAACACCGGGGAGCTGTTTTTT
TRBV9	TRBJ1-1	TRBD1	-	CASSAQIGQGTEAFF	TGTGCCAGCAGCGCGCAAATAGGACAGGGCACTGAAGCTTTCTTT
TRBV9	TRBJ2-1	-	once	CASSVRVTPDEQFF	TGTGCCAGCAGCGTACGGGTAACACCAGATGAGCAGTTCTTC
TRBV7-2	TRBJ1-5	TRBD1	-	CASSPSGQTNQPQHF	TGTGCCAGCAGCCCGTCGGGACAGACAAATCAGCCCCAGCATTTT
TRBV6-1	TRBJ2-6	TRBD2	-	CASNPSGAGANVLTF	TGTGCCAGCAACCCAAGCGGGGCTGGGGCCAACGTCCTGACTTTC
TRBV25-1	TRBJ1-1	-	-	CASSRNTEAFF	TGTGCCAGCAGCCGGAACACTGAAGCTTTCTTT
TRBV7-8	TRBJ2-5	-	-	CASSRELGRETQYF	TGTGCCAGCAGCCGCGAGCTGGGGCGAGAGACCCAGTACTTC
TRBV6-1	TRBJ1-3	TRBD1	-	CASSEQGASGNTIYF	TGTGCCAGCAGTGAACAGGGGGCTTCTGGAAACACCATATATTTT
TRBV5-6	TRBJ2-6	-	-	CASSWEGAGSGANVLTF	TGTGCCAGCAGCTGGGAGGGGGCTGGTTCTGGGGCCAACGTCCTGACTTTC
TRBV7-3	TRBJ2-2	-	-	CASSHRTANTGELFF	TGTGCTAGCAGTCATCGGACAGCGAACACCGGGGAGCTGTTTTTT
TRBV5-1	TRBJ1-2	-	-	CASSLGQSYGYTF	TGCGCCAGCAGCTTGGGGCAGTCCTATGGCTACACCTTC
TRBV6-6	TRBJ2-7	-	once	CASSYSPGSGYEQYF	TGTGCCAGCAGTTACTCGCCCGGCTCCGGCTACGAGCAGTACTTC